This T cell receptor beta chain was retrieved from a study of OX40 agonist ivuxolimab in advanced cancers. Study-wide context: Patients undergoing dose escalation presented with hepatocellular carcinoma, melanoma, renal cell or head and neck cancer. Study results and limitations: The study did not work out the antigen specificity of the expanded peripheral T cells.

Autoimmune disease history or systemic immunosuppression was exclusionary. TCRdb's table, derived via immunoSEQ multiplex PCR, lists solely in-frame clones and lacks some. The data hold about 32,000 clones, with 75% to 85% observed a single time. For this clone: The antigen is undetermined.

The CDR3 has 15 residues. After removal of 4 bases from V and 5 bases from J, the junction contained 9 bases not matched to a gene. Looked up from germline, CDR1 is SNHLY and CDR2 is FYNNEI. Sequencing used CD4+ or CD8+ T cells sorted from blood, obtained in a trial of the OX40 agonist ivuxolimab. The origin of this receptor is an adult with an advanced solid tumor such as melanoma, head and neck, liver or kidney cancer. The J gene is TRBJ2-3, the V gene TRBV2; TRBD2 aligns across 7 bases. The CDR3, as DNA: TGTGCCAGCAGTGCCCAGCGGGGCATCGGAGATACGCAGTATTTT. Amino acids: CASSAQRGIGDTQYF.